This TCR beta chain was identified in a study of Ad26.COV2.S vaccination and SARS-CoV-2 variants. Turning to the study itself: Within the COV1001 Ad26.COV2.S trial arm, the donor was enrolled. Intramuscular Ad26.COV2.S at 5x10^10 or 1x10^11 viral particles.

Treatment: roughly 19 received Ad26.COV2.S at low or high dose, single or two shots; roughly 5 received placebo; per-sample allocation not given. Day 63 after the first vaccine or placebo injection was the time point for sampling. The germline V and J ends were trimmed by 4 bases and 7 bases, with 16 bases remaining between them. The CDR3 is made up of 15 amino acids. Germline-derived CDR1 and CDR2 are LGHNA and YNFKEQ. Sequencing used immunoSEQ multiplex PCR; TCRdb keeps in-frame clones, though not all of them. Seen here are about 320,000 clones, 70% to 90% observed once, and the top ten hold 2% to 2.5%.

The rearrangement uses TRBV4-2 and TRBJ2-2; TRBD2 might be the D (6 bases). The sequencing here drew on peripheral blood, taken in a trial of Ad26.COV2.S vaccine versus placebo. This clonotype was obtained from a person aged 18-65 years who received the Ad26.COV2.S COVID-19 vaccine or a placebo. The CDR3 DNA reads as TGTGCCAGCAGCCCGCCGGGTAGCGGTGGCGGGGAGCTGTTTTTT. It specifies CASSPPGSGGGELFF.